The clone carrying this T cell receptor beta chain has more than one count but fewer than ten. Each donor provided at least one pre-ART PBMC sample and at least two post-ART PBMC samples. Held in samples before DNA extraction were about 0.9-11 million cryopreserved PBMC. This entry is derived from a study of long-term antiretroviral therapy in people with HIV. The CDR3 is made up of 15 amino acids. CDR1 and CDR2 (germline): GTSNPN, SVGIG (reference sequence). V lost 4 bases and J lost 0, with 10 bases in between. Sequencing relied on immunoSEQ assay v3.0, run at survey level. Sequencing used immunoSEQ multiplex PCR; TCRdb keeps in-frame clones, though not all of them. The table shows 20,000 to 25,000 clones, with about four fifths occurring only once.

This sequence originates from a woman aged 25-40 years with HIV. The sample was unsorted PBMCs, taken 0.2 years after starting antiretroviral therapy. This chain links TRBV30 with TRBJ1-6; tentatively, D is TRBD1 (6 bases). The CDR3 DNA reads TGTGCCTGGAACAGGGAGAGCTCCTATAATTCACCCCTCCACTTT. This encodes CAWNRESSYNSPLHF.